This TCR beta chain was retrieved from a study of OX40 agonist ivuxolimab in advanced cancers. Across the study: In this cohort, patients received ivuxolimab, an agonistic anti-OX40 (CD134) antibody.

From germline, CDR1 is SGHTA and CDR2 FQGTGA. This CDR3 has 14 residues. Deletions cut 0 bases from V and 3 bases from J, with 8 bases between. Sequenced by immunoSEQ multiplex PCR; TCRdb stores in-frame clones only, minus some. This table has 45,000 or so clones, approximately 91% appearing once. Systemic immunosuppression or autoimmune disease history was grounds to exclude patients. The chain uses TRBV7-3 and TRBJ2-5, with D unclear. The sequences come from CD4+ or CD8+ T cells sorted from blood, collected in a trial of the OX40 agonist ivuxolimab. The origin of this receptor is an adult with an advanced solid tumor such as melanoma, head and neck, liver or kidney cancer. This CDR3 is CASSLTGPKETQYF. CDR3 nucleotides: TGTGCCAGCAGCTTAACAGGGCCCAAAGAGACCCAGTACTTC.